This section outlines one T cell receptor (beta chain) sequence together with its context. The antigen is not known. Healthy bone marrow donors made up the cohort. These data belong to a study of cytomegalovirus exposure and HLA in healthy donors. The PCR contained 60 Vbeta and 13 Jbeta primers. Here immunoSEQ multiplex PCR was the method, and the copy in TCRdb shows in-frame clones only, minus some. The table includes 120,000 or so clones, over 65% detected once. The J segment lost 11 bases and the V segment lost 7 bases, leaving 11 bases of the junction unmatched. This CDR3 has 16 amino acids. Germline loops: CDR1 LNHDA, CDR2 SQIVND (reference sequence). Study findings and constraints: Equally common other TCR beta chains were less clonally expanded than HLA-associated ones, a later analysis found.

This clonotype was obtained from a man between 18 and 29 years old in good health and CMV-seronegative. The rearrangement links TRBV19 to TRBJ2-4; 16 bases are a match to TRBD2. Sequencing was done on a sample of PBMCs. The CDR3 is CASNSPGTSGGVVQYF. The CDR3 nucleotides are TGTGCCAGTAACTCTCCAGGGACTAGCGGGGGGGTGGTTCAGTACTTC.